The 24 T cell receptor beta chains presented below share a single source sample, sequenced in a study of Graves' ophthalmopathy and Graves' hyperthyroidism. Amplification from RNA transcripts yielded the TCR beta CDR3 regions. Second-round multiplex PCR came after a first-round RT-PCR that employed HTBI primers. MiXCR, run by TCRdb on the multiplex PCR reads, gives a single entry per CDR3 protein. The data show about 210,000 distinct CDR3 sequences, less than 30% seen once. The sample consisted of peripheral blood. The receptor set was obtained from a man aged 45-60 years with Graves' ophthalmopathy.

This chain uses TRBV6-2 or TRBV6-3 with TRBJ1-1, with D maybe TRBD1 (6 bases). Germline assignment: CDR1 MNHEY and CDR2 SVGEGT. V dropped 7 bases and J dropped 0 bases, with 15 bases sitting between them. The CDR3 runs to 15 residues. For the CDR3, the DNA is TGTGCCAGCACAGTAATTCAGGGGCTGAACACTGAAGCTTTCTTT. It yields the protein CASTVIQGLNTEAFF.

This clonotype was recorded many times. Here the CDR3 DNA reads TGTGCCAGCAGTTCACCGGGACAGGGGATCAAAAACATTCAGTACTTC. Translation: CASSSPGQGIKNIQYF. The gene calls are TRBV28 and TRBJ2-4; TRBD1 matches 10 bases. V shed 4 bases and J 3 bases; nucleotides not matched to a gene: 6. The length of the CDR3 is 16 residues. The germline CDR1 and CDR2 sequences are MDHEN and SYDVKM.

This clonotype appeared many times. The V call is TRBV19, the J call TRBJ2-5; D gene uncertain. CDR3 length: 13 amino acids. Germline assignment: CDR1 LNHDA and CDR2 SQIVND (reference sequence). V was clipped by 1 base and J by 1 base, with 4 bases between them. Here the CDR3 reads CASSIGVQETQYF. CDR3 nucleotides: TGTGCCAGTAGTATAGGGGTCCAAGAGACCCAGTACTTC.

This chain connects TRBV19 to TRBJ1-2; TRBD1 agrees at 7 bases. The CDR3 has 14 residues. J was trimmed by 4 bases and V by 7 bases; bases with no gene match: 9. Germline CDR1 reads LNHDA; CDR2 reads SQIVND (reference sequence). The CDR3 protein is CASIRTGQLYGYTF. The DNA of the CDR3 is TGTGCCAGTATTAGGACAGGCCAACTCTATGGCTACACCTTC.

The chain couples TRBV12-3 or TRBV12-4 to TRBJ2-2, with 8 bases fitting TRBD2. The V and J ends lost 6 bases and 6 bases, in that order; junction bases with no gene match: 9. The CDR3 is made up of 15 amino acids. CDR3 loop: CASSFRGGGPGELFF. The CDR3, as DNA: TGTGCCAGCAGCTTCCGGGGGGGGGGTCCCGGGGAGCTGTTTTTT.

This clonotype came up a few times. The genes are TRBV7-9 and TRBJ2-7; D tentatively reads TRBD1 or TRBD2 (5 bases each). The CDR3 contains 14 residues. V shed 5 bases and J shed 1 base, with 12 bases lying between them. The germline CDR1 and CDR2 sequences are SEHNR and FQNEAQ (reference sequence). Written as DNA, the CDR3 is TGTGCCAGCAGCGCGGGCGACAGATCCTACGAGCAGTACTTC. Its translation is CASSAGDRSYEQYF.

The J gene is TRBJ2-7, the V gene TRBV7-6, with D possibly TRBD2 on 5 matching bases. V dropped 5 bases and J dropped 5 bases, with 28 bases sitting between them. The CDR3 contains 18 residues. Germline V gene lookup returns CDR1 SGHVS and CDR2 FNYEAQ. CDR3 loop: CASSPDWSGDLLGHEQYF. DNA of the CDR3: TGTGCCAGCAGCCCCGACTGGAGCGGAGACCTCCTAGGGCACGAGCAGTACTTC.

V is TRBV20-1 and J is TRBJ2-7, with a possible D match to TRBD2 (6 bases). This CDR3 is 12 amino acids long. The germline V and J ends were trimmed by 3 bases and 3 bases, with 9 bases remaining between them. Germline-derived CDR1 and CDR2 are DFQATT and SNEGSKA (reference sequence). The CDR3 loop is CSASKDYYEQYF. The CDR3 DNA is TGCAGTGCTAGCAAGGACTACTACGAGCAGTACTTC.

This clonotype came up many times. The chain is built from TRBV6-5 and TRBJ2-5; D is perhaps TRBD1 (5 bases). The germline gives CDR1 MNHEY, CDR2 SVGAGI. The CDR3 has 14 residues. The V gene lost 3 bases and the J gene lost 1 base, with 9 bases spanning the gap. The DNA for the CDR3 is TGTGCCAGCAGTTATTATGGGGCCCAAGAGACCCAGTACTTC. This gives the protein CASSYYGAQETQYF.

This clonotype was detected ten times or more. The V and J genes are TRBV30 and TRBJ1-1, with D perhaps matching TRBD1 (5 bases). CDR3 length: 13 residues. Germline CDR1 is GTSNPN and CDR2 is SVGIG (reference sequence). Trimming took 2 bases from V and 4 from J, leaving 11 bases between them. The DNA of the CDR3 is TGTGCCTGGAGTTTGGGGGGAGTCACTGAAGCTTTCTTT. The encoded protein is CAWSLGGVTEAFF.

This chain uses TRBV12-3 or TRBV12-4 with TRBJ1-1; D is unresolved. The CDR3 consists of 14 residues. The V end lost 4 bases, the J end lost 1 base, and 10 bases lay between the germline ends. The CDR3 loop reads CASSWGGTNTEAFF. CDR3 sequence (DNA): TGTGCCAGCAGTTGGGGAGGAACGAACACTGAAGCTTTCTTT.

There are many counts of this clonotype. The DNA of the CDR3 is TGTGCCAGCAGACGGGACACGATGAACACCGGGGAGCTGTTTTTT. Translated: CASRRDTMNTGELFF. V gene TRBV12-3 or TRBV12-4 combines with J gene TRBJ2-2; possible D gene TRBD1, 6 bases. V was shortened by 6 bases and J by 1 base, with 12 bases between the two germline ends. The length of the CDR3 is 15 residues.

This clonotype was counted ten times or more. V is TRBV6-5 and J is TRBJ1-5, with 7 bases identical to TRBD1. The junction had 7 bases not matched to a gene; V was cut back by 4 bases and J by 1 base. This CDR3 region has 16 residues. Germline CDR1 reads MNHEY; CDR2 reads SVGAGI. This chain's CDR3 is CASSSGTEGSNQPQHF. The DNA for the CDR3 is TGTGCCAGCAGTTCGGGGACAGAGGGAAGCAATCAGCCCCAGCATTTT.

CDR3 nucleotides: TGCAGCGCGACAGGGGGGTACACTGAAGCTTTCTTT. Translation gives CSATGGYTEAFF. The V call is TRBV29-1, the J call TRBJ1-1, with TRBD1 identical over 9 bases. The CDR3 is made up of 12 amino acids. Unmatched junction bases numbered 3, after V lost 7 bases and J lost 3 bases. The germline gives CDR1 SQVTM, CDR2 ANQGSEA.

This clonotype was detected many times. In DNA, the CDR3 is TGTGCCAGCAGCGCAGACACATCCTCCTACGAGCAGTACTTC. Encoded protein: CASSADTSSYEQYF. The V and J genes are TRBV5-6 and TRBJ2-7; D is ambiguous. Trimming pared 4 bases from V and 0 bases from J, leaving 11 bases between. Germline CDR1 SGHDT, CDR2 YYEEEE. The CDR3 extends over 14 amino acids.

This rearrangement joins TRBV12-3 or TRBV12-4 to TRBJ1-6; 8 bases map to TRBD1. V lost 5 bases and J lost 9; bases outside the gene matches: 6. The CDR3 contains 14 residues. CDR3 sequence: CASSLQGEVSPLHF. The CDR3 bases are TGTGCCAGCAGTCTACAGGGGGAGGTTTCACCCCTCCACTTT.

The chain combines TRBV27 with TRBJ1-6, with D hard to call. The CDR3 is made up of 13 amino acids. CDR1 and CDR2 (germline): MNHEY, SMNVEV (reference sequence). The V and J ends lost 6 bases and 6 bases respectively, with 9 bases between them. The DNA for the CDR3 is TGTGCCAGCAGCCTAAAACTTAATTCACCCCTCCACTTT. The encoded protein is CASSLKLNSPLHF.

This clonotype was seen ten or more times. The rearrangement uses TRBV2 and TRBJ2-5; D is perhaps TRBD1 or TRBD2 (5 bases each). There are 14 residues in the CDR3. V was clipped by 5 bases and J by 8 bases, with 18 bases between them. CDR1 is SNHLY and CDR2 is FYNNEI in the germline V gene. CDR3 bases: TGTGCCAGCAGTCAAACCCGGGGCGGAGAAACCCAGTACTTC. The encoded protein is CASSQTRGGETQYF.

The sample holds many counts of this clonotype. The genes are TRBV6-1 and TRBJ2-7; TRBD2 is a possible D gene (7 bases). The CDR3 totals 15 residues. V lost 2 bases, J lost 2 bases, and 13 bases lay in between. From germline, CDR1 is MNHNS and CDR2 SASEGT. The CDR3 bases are TGTGCCAGCAGTGAACGGCGGGGGCGGCCCTACGAGCAGTACTTC. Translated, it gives CASSERRGRPYEQYF.

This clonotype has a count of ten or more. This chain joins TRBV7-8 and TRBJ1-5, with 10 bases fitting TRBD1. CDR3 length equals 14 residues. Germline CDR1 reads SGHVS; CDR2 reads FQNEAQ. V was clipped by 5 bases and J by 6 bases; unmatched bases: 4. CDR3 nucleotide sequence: TGTGCCAGCAGCACCCGGACAGGGGGTCAGCCCCAGCATTTT. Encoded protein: CASSTRTGGQPQHF.

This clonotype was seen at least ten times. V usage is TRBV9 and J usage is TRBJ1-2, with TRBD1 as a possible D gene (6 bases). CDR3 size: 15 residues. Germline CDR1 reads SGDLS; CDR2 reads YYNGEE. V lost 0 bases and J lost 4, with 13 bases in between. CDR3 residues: CASSVEAGEAYGYTF. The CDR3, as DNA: TGTGCCAGCAGCGTAGAGGCAGGGGAGGCCTATGGCTACACCTTC.

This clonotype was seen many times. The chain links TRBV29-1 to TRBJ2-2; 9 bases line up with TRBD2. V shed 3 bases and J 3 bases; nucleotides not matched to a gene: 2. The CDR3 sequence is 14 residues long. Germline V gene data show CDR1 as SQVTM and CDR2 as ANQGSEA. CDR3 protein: CSVEREGDTGELFF. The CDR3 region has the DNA TGCAGCGTTGAGCGGGAGGGGGACACCGGGGAGCTGTTTTTT.

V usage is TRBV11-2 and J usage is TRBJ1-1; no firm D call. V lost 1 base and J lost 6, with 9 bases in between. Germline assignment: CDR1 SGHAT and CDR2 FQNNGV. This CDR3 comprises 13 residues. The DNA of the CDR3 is TGTGCCAGCAGCTTAGTGGCGGGCCCTGAAGCTTTCTTT. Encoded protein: CASSLVAGPEAFF. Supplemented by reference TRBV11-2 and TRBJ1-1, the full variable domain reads EAGVAQSPRYKIIEKRQSVAFWCNPISGHATLYWYQQILGQGPKLLIQFQNNGVVDDSQLPKDRFSAERLKGVDSTLKIQPAKLEDSAVYLCASSLVAGPEAFFGQGTRLTVV.

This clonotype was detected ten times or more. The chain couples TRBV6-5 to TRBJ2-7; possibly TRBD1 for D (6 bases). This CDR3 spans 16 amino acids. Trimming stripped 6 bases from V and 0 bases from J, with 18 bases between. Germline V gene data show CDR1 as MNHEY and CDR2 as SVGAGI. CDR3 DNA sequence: TGTGCCAGCAGCAGACACCACAGGGTAACCTCCTACGAGCAGTACTTC. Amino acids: CASSRHHRVTSYEQYF.